The 25 T cell receptor beta chains presented below share a single source sample, sequenced in a study of OX40 agonist ivuxolimab in advanced cancers. The data were produced by immunoSEQ multiplex PCR, yet TCRdb's version contains in-frame clones alone and is incomplete. The table shows under 50,000 clones, with roughly 86% occurring only once. The input for sequencing was CD4+ or CD8+ T cells sorted from blood, taken in a trial of the OX40 agonist ivuxolimab. All receptors come from an adult with an advanced solid tumor such as melanoma, head and neck, liver or kidney cancer.

In this sample, this clone turned up a few times. V gene TRBV2 combines with J gene TRBJ2-1; 12 positions agree with TRBD2. Germline V gene sequence: CDR1 SNHLY, CDR2 FYNNEI. The CDR3 contains 16 residues. The junction had 12 bases not matched to a gene; V was cut back by 10 bases and J by 5 bases. The CDR3 loop is CATQGASGGADNEQFF. The CDR3 region has the DNA TGTGCCACCCAGGGGGCTAGCGGGGGGGCCGACAATGAGCAGTTCTTC.

This chain joins TRBV19 and TRBJ2-1; 13 bases align to TRBD2. V dropped 5 bases and J dropped 4; count of bases not matched to a gene: 2. The CDR3 loop spans 15 amino acids. CDR1 and CDR2 from the germline V gene are LNHDA and SQIVND (reference sequence). CDR3 sequence (DNA): TGTGCCAGTAGTCCACTAGCGGGAGGGTACAATGAGCAGTTCTTC. Its protein product is CASSPLAGGYNEQFF.

The rearrangement uses TRBV5-5 and TRBJ1-1, with D possibly TRBD1 on 5 matching bases. This CDR3 region has 12 residues. Germline assignment: CDR1 SGHKS and CDR2 YYEKEE (reference sequence). V lost 6 bases, J lost 6 bases, and 12 bases lay in between. CDR3 DNA sequence: TGTGCCAGCACAGGGCCCATGCCTGAAGCTTTCTTT. It yields the protein CASTGPMPEAFF. Based on the CDR3 plus reference TRBV5-5 and TRBJ1-1, the full variable domain is DAGVTQSPTHLIKTRGQQVTLRCSPISGHKSVSWYQQVLGQGPQFIFQYYEKEERGRGNFPDRFSARQFPNYSSELNVNALLLGDSALYLCASTGPMPEAFFGQGTRLTVV.

This clone was picked up one time. The rearrangement links TRBV13 to TRBJ2-2; D ambiguous. Trimming cost V 1 base and J 2 bases, with 5 bases left between them. From germline, CDR1 is PRHDT and CDR2 FYEKMQ (reference sequence). The CDR3 consists of 14 residues. DNA of the CDR3: TGTGCCAGCAGCTTAGACAGAAACACCGGGGAGCTGTTTTTT. It specifies CASSLDRNTGELFF. Together with reference TRBV13 and TRBJ2-2, the CDR3 gives the full variable domain: AAGVIQSPRHLIKEKRETATLKCYPIPRHDTVYWYQQGPGQDPQFLISFYEKMQSDKGSIPDRFSAQQFSDYHSELNMSSLELGDSALYFCASSLDRNTGELFFGEGSRLTVL.

J is TRBJ2-1 and V is TRBV5-5; 7 positions agree with TRBD1. CDR1 and CDR2 from the germline V gene are SGHKS and YYEKEE (reference sequence). Trimming took 2 bases from V and 5 from J; bases not matched to a gene: 7. CDR3 size: 15 residues. This CDR3 is CASSLPGTANNEQFF. The CDR3 bases are TGTGCCAGCAGCTTACCCGGGACAGCTAACAATGAGCAGTTCTTC.

The V call is TRBV10-2, the J call TRBJ1-2, with D unresolved. This CDR3 is 11 amino acids long. CDR1 is WSHSY and CDR2 is SAAADI in the germline V gene. Trimming took off 1 base at V and 8 bases at J, with 5 bases between the two ends. For the CDR3, the DNA is TGCGCCAGCAGTGAGTTGTACGGCTACACCTTC. The encoded protein is CASSELYGYTF.

This clone has a single count. The chain is built from TRBV28 and TRBJ2-7; 12 bases are shared with TRBD2. CDR1 is MDHEN, CDR2 SYDVKM, per germline. The J segment lost 2 bases and the V segment lost 6 bases, leaving 8 bases of the junction unmatched. The CDR3 runs 16 residues. The DNA of the CDR3 is TGTGCCAGCAGGGGACTAGCGGGTGGGCACGCCTACGAGCAGTACTTC. This gives the protein CASRGLAGGHAYEQYF.

J is TRBJ2-4 and V is TRBV25-1; 8 positions match TRBD2. V lost 8 bases and J lost 6; bases outside the gene matches: 6. This CDR3 is built from 13 residues. Germline CDR1 is MGHDK and CDR2 is SYGVNS. CDR3 amino acids: CASALSGRNIQYF. The CDR3 DNA sequence: TGTGCCAGCGCCCTCAGCGGGAGAAACATTCAGTACTTC.

This clone is a singleton in its sample. The V and J genes are TRBV7-3 and TRBJ2-3; the D gene is possibly TRBD2 (5 bases). Trimming stripped 2 bases from V and 0 bases from J, with 12 bases between. The CDR3 has 16 amino acids. Per the germline V gene, CDR1 is SGHTA and CDR2 is FQGTGA. CDR3 DNA sequence: TGTGCCAGCAGCTTAGAAACGGGGTCTAGCACAGATACGCAGTATTTT. Its translation: CASSLETGSSTDTQYF.

The chain recombines TRBV28 with TRBJ2-3; 11 nucleotides align to TRBD2. Germline V lookup: CDR1 MDHEN, CDR2 SYDVKM. The CDR3 runs to 16 residues. V lost 5 bases to trimming and J lost 1 base; unmatched junction nucleotides: 5. The CDR3: CASSTRLAGRTDTQYF. Written as DNA, the CDR3 is TGTGCCAGCAGTACCAGACTAGCGGGACGCACAGATACGCAGTATTTT.

The chain employs TRBV28 and TRBJ1-6; D gene uncertain. The V gene's germline CDR1 is MDHEN and CDR2 SYDVKM. V dropped 2 bases and J dropped 7 bases, with 9 bases sitting between them. This CDR3 contains 14 residues. The CDR3 sequence is CASSLLSRNSPLHF. In DNA, the CDR3 is TGTGCCAGCAGTTTACTCTCTAGGAATTCACCCCTCCACTTT. The full variable domain, in which reference TRBV28 and TRBJ1-6 provide the parts outside the CDR3, is DVKVTQSSRYLVKRTGEKVFLECVQDMDHENMFWYRQDPGLGLRLIYFSYDVKMKEKGDIPEGYSVSREKKERFSLILESASTNQTSMYLCASSLLSRNSPLHFGNGTRLTVT.

In this sample, this clone turned up once. The J gene is TRBJ2-2, the V gene TRBV9; the D is unclear. V was trimmed by 4 bases and J by 4 bases, leaving 8 bases between them. From germline, CDR1 is SGDLS and CDR2 YYNGEE. The CDR3 consists of 13 residues. The CDR3 reads CASSPAGTGELFF. The CDR3 nucleotides are TGTGCCAGCAGCCCCGCCGGCACCGGGGAGCTGTTTTTT.

The V and J genes are TRBV14 and TRBJ2-7; 12 bases map to TRBD2. The CDR3 extends over 15 amino acids. V lost 4 bases to trimming and J lost 3 bases; unmatched junction nucleotides: 4. The germline gives CDR1 SGHDN, CDR2 FVKESK. The CDR3 loop reads CASSPWTSGDYEQYF. The CDR3 coding sequence is TGTGCCAGCAGCCCATGGACTAGCGGGGACTACGAGCAGTACTTC.

The CDR3 DNA follows: TGTGCCAGCAGTTATGGGGTCGGCTCCTACGAGCAGTACTTC. Translation: CASSYGVGSYEQYF. This chain uses TRBV6-5 with TRBJ2-7, with D uncertain. CDR3 length: 14 amino acids. The V gene lost 3 bases and the J gene lost 0 bases, with 9 bases spanning the gap. CDR1 is MNHEY, CDR2 SVGAGI, per germline.

This chain joins TRBV6-6 and TRBJ1-2; weak D call: TRBD1 (5 bases). This CDR3 spans 12 amino acids. Germline-derived CDR1 and CDR2 are MNHNY and SVGAGI (reference sequence). V lost 9 bases and J lost 2, with 10 bases in between. CDR3 in amino acids: CASQGGNYGYTF. The CDR3 DNA reads as TGTGCCAGTCAGGGTGGGAACTATGGCTACACCTTC.

Details on this clone: The same CDR3 also results from other DNA sequences found in this sample. V and J are TRBV7-9 and TRBJ2-1; D call uncertain. V shed 1 base and J shed 5 bases, with 3 bases lying between them. The CDR3 is 12 amino acids. From germline, CDR1 is SEHNR and CDR2 FQNEAQ (reference sequence). CDR3: CASSLGNNEQFF. In DNA form, the CDR3 reads TGTGCCAGCAGCTTAGGGAACAATGAGCAGTTCTTC.

This chain joins TRBV5-1 and TRBJ2-3, with 10 bases identical to TRBD2. The V gene's germline CDR1 is SGHRS and CDR2 YFSETQ. The CDR3 spans 16 residues. V trimming: 3 bases; J trimming: 3 bases; junction bases outside the gene matches: 7. The CDR3 DNA sequence: TGCGCCAGCAGCTGGGAAGCGGGAGGGCAGACAGATACGCAGTATTTT. Protein sequence: CASSWEAGGQTDTQYF.

The gene calls are TRBV4-1 and TRBJ2-3; tentatively, D is TRBD1 or TRBD2 (5 bases each). Trimming left V 3 bases short and J 0 bases short, with 13 bases between. The CDR3 contains 16 residues. Germline CDR1 and CDR2: MGHRA and YSYEKL. The CDR3, as DNA: TGCGCCAGCAGCCAGGGGGTGGGGAAGAGCACAGATACGCAGTATTTT. Amino acids: CASSQGVGKSTDTQYF.

J is TRBJ1-4 and V is TRBV7-9; possibly TRBD1 for D (5 bases). Germline CDR1 reads SEHNR; CDR2 reads FQNEAQ (reference sequence). Between the trimmed V and J ends, which lost 5 bases and 4 bases, there was a span of 17 bases. The CDR3 loop spans 16 amino acids. The CDR3 sequence is CASSPGEHEGNEKLFF. The DNA of the CDR3 is TGTGCCAGCAGCCCGGGGGAACATGAGGGTAATGAAAAACTGTTTTTT.

The J gene is TRBJ1-6, the V gene TRBV7-2; D remains unclear. This CDR3 spans 17 amino acids. From germline, CDR1 is SGHTA and CDR2 FQGNSA. V was shortened by 4 bases and J by 2 bases, with 15 bases between the two germline ends. As DNA, the CDR3 is TGTGCCAGCAGCTCCATCGATTGGAGGACCTATAATTCACCCCTCCACTTT. This translates into CASSSIDWRTYNSPLHF.

V gene TRBV19 combines with J gene TRBJ1-1, with 7 nucleotides matching TRBD1. The V gene end was trimmed by 6 bases and the J gene end by 5 bases; junction bases not matched to a gene: 15. Germline-derived CDR1 and CDR2 are LNHDA and SQIVND (reference sequence). The CDR3 extends over 16 amino acids. The CDR3 DNA reads TGTGCCAGTAGCCGATCCCCGGGACAGTTGTGGACTGAAGCTTTCTTT. Its protein is CASSRSPGQLWTEAFF.

The gene calls are TRBV29-1 and TRBJ1-4; D ambiguous. This CDR3 has 13 amino acids. Germline V lookup: CDR1 SQVTM, CDR2 ANQGSEA. Trimming left V 0 bases short and J 8 bases short, with 10 bases between. DNA for the CDR3: TGCAGCGTTGAAGAAAACCCGGCCGAAAAACTGTTTTTT. Its protein is CSVEENPAEKLFF.

The chain couples TRBV4-2 to TRBJ2-5, with D possibly being TRBD1 or TRBD2 (5 bases each). The CDR3 totals 16 residues. Germline CDR1 LGHNA, CDR2 YNFKEQ. The V gene lost 1 base and the J gene lost 1 base, with 13 bases spanning the gap. The CDR3 region has the DNA TGTGCCAGCAGCCAAGTGGGGGTCGAGAGCCAAGAGACCCAGTACTTC. This sequence encodes CASSQVGVESQETQYF.

The chain carries TRBV7-9 and TRBJ1-2; 9 bases are a match to TRBD1. V gave up 3 bases and J gave up 7 bases; unmatched junction bases: 9. CDR1 is SEHNR and CDR2 is FQNEAQ in the germline V gene (reference sequence). The CDR3 length is 15 residues. The CDR3, as DNA: TGTGCCAGCAGCTTCCCCGTGGGACAGGGATTTGGCTACACCTTC. Its protein product is CASSFPVGQGFGYTF.

The chain has TRBV10-1 and TRBJ1-6, with TRBD1 as a possible D gene (5 bases). Trimming removed 8 bases from V and 4 bases from J, with 9 bases in between. CDR3 length: 13 amino acids. Per the germline V gene, CDR1 is WNHNN and CDR2 is SYGVQD (reference sequence). As DNA, the CDR3 is TGCGCCAGCGGATCAGGGTATAATTCACCCCTCCACTTT. Translation: CASGSGYNSPLHF.